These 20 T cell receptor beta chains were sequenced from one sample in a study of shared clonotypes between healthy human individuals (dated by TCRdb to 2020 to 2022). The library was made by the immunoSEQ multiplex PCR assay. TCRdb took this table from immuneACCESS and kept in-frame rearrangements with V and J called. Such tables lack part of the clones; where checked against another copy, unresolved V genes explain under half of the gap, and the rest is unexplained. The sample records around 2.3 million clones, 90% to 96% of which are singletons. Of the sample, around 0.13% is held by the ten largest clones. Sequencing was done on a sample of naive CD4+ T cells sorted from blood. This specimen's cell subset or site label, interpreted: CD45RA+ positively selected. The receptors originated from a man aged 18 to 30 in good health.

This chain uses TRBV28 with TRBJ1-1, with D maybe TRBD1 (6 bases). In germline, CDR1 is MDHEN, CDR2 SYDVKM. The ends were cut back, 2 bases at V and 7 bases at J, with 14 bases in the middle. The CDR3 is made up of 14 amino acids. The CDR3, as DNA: TGTGCCAGCAGTTTAGCCGGGACATACGATGAAGCTTTCTTT. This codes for CASSLAGTYDEAFF.

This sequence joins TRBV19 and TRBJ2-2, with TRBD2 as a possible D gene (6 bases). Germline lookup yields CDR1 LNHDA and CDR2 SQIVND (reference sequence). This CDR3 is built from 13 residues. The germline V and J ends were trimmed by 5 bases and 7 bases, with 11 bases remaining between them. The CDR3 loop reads CASSQGLLGELFF. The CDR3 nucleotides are TGTGCCAGTAGTCAGGGACTCCTCGGGGAGCTGTTTTTT.

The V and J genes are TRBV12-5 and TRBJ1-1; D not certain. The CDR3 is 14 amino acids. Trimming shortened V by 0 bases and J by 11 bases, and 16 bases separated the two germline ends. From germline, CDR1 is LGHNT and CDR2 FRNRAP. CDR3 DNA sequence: TGTGCTAGTGGTTTGGTACTTTTGTCCGGATATGCTTTCTTT. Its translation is CASGLVLLSGYAFF.

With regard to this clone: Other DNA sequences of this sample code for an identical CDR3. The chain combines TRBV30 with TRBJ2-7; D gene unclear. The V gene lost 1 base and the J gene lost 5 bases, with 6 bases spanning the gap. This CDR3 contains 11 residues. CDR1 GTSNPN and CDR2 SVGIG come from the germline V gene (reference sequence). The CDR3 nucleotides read TGTGCCTGGAGTGCAGGCCACGAGCAGTACTTC. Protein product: CAWSAGHEQYF.

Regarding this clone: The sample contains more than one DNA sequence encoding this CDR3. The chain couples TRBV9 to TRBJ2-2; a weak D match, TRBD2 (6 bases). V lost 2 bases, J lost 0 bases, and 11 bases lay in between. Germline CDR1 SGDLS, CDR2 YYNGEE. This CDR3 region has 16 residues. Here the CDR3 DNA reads TGTGCCAGCAGCGTGGGTGGAGGGGCGAACACCGGGGAGCTGTTTTTT. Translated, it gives CASSVGGGANTGELFF. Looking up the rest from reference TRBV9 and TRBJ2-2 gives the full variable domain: DSGVTQTPKHLITATGQRVTLRCSPRSGDLSVYWYQQSLDQGLQFLIQYYNGEERAKGNILERFSAQQFPDLHSELNLSSLELGDSALYFCASSVGGGANTGELFFGEGSRLTVL.

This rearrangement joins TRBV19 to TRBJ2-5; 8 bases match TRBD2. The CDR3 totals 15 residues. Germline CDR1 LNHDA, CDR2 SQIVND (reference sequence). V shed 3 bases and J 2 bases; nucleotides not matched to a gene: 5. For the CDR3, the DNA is TGTGCCAGTAGTATGGGGGCTAGCGGGCAAGAGACCCAGTACTTC. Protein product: CASSMGASGQETQYF.

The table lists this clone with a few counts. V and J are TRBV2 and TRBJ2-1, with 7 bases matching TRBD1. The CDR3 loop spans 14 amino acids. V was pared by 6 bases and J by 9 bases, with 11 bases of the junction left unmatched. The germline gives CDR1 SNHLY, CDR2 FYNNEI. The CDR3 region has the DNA TGTGCCAGCAGAGGGGCAGGGGGAAGCTCTGAGCAGTTCTTC. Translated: CASRGAGGSSEQFF.

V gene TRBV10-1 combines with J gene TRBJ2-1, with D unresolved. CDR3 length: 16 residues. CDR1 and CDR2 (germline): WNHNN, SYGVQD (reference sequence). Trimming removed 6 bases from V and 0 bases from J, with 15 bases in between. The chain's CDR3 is CASSPTRTSSYNEQFF. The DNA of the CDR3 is TGCGCCAGCAGCCCGACTCGGACGAGCTCCTACAATGAGCAGTTCTTC.

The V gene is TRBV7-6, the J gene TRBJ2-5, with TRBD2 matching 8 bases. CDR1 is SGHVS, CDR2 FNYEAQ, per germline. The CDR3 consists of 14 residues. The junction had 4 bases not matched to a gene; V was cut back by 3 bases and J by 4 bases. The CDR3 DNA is TGTGCCAGCAGCTTCGGGGGACTAGGAGAGACCCAGTACTTC. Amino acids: CASSFGGLGETQYF.

This CDR3 reads CASSSIGQYTEAFF. For the CDR3, the DNA is TGCGCCAGCAGCTCGATCGGACAGTACACTGAAGCTTTCTTT. The chain joins TRBV5-1 to TRBJ1-1; tentatively, D is TRBD1 (6 bases). The CDR3 totals 14 residues. Germline assignment: CDR1 SGHRS and CDR2 YFSETQ. V was trimmed by 3 bases and J by 3 bases, leaving 12 bases between them.

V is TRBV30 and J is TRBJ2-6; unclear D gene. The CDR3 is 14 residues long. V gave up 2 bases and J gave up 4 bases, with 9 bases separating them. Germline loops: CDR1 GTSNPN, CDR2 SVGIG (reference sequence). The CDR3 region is CAWSKASGANVLTF. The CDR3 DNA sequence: TGTGCCTGGAGTAAAGCTTCCGGGGCCAACGTCCTGACTTTC.

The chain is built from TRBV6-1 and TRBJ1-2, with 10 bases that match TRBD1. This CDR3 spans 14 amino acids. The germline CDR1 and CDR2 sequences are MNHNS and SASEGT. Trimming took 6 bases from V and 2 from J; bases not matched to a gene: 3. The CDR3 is CASSPDRGNYGYTF. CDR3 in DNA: TGTGCCAGCAGCCCGGACAGGGGGAACTATGGCTACACCTTC.

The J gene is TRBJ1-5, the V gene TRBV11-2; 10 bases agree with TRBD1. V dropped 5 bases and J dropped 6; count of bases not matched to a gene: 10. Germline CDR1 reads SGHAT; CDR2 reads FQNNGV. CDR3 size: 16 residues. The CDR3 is CASSPTGTGEGQPQHF. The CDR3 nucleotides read TGTGCCAGCAGCCCGACCGGGACAGGGGAAGGTCAGCCCCAGCATTTT.

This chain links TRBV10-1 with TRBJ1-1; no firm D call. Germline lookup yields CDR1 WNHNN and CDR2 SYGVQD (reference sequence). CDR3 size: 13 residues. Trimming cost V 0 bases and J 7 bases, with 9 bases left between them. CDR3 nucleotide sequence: TGCGCCAGCAGTGAGTCGGGGAAGGGTGAAGCTTTCTTT. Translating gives CASSESGKGEAFF.

CDR3 loop: CASRFREYSYNSPLHF. DNA for the CDR3: TGTGCCAGCAGATTCCGCGAGTACTCCTATAATTCACCCCTCCACTTT. This sequence joins TRBV28 and TRBJ1-6; D ambiguous. The CDR3 covers 16 residues. Trimming removed 6 bases at V and 0 bases at J, with 12 bases between. Germline V CDR1 and CDR2: MDHEN, SYDVKM.

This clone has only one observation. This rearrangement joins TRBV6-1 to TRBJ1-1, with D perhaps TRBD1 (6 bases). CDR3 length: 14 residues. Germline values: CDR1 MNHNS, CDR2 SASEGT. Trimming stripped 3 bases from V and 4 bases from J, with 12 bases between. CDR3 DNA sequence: TGTGCCAGCAGTGACGGCAGGGGTATCACTGAAGCTTTCTTT. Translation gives CASSDGRGITEAFF.

The CDR3 region has the DNA TGTGCCAGCGGGAAACAGGGGACCTACGAGCAGTACTTC. Protein: CASGKQGTYEQYF. The genes are TRBV2 and TRBJ2-7, with 7 nucleotides matching TRBD1. Trimming took 8 bases from V and 2 from J; bases not matched to a gene: 6. From germline, CDR1 is SNHLY and CDR2 FYNNEI. The CDR3 consists of 13 residues.

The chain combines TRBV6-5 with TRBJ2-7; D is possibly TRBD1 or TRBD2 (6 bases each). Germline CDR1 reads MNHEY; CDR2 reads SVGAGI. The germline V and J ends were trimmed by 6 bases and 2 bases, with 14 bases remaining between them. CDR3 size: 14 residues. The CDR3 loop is CASSRGRGTYEQYF. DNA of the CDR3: TGTGCCAGCAGCCGGGGGCGAGGGACCTACGAGCAGTACTTC.

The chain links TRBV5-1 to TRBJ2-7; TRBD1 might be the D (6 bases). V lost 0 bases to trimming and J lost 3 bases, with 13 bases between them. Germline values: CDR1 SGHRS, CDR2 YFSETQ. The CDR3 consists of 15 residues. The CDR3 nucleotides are TGCGCCAGCAGCTTGGGATCAGGGGCGGGCTACGAGCAGTACTTC. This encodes CASSLGSGAGYEQYF.

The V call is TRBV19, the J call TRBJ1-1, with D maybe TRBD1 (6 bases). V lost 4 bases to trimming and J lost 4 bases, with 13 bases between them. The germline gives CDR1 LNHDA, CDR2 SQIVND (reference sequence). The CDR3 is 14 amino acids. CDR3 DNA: TGTGCCAGTAGTACCAAAACAGGGTCCACTGAAGCTTTCTTT. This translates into CASSTKTGSTEAFF.